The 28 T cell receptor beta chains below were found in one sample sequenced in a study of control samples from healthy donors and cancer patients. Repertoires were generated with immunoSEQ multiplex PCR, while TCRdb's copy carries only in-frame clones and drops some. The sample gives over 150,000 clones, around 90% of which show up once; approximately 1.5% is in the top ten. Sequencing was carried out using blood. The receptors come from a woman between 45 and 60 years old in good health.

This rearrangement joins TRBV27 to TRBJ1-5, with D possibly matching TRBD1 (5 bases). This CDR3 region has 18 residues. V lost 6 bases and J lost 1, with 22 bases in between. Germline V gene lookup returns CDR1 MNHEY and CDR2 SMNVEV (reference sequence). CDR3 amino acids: CASSQLGGTPVSNQPQHF. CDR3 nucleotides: TGTGCCAGCAGCCAACTAGGAGGGACCCCGGTGAGCAATCAGCCCCAGCATTTT.

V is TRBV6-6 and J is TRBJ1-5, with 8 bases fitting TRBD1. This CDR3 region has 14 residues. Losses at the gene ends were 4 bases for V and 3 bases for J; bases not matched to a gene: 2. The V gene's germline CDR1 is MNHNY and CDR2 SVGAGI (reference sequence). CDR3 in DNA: TGTGCCAGCAGTTCGACAGGGGACAATCAGCCCCAGCATTTT. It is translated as CASSSTGDNQPQHF.

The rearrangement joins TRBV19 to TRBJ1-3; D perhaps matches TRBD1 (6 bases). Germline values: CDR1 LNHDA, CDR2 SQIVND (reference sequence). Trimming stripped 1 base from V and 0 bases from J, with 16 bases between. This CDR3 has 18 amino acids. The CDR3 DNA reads TGTGCCAGTAGTATAGCGGGGACATGGACGCTCTCTGGAAACACCATATATTTT. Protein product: CASSIAGTWTLSGNTIYF.

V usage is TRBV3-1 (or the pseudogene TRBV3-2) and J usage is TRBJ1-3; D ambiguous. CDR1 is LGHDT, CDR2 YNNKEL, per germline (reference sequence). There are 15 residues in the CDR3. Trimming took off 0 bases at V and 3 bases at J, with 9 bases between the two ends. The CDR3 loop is CASSQDGRIGNTIYF. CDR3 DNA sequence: TGTGCCAGCAGCCAAGATGGGCGGATTGGAAACACCATATATTTT.

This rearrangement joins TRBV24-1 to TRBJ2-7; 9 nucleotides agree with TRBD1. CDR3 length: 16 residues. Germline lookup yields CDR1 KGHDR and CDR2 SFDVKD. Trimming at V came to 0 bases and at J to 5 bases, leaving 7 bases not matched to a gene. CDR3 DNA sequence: TGTGCCACCAGTGATTTGAAAAGGACAGGGGTGGACGAGCAGTACTTC. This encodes CATSDLKRTGVDEQYF.

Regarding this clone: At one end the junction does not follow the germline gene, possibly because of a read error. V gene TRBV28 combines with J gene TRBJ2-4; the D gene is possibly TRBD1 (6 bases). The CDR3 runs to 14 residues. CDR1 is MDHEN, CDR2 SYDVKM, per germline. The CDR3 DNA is TGTGCCAGCAGTCCCCCCTTAGTACAGGGTTGGCAAAACTTC. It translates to CASSPPLVQGWQNF.

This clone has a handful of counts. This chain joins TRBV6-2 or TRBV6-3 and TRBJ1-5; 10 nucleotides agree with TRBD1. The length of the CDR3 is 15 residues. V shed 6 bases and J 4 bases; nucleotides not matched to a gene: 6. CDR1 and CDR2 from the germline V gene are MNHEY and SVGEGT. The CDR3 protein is CASSGDRGRNQPQHF. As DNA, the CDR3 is TGTGCCAGCAGCGGGGACAGGGGAAGGAATCAGCCCCAGCATTTT.

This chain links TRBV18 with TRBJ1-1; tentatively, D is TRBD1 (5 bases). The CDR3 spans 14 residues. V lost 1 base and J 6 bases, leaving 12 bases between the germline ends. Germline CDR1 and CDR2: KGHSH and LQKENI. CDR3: CASSPQGMYAEAFF. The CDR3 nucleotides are TGTGCCAGCTCACCACAGGGGATGTACGCTGAAGCTTTCTTT. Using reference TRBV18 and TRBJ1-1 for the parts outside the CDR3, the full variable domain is NAGVMQNPRHLVRRRGQEARLRCSPMKGHSHVYWYRQLPEEGLKFMVYLQKENIIDESGMPKERFSAEFPKEGPSILRIQQVVRGDSAAYFCASSPQGMYAEAFFGQGTRLTVV.

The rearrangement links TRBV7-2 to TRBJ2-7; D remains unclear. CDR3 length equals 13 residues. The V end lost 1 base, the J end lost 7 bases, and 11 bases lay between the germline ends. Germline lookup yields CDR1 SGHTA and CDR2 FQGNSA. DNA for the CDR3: TGTGCCAGCAGCTTAGGCTCAAAAGGGGAGCAGTACTTC. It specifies CASSLGSKGEQYF.

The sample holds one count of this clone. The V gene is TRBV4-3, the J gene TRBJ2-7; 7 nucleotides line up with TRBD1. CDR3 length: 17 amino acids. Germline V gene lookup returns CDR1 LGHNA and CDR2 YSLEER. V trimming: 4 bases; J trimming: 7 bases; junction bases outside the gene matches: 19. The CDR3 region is CASSLSSRGRGTGEQYF. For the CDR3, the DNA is TGCGCCAGCAGCCTTTCATCACGGGGCAGGGGGACGGGGGAGCAGTACTTC.

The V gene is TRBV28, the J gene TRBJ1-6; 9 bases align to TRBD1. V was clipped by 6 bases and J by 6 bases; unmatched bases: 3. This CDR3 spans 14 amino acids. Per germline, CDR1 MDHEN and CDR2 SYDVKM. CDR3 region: CASRTGGPNSPLHF. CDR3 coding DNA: TGTGCCAGCAGGACAGGGGGACCTAATTCACCCCTCCACTTT.

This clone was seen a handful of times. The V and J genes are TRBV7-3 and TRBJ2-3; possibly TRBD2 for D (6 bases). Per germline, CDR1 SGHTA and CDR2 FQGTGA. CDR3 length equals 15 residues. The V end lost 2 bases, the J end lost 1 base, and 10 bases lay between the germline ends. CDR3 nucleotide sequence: TGTGCCAGCAGCTTACTTGGGGAGGGCACAGATACGCAGTATTTT. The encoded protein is CASSLLGEGTDTQYF.

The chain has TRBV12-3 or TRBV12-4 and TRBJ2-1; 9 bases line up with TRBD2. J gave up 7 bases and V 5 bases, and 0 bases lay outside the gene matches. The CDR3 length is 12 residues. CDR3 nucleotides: TGTGCCAGCAGTGGACTAGCGAATGAGCAGTTCTTC. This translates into CASSGLANEQFF.

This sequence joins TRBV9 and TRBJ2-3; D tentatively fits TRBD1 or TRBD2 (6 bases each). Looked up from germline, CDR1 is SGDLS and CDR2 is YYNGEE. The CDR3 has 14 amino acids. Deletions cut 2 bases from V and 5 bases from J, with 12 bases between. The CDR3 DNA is TGTGCCAGCAGCGTTGGGGGGCTTAGAGATACGCAGTATTTT. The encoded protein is CASSVGGLRDTQYF.

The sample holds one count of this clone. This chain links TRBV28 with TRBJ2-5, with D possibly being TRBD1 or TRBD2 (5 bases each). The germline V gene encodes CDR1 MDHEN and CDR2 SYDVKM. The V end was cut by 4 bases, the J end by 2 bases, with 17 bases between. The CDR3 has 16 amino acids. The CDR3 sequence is CASSSGTGTPQETQYF. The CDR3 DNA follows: TGTGCCAGCAGTTCGGGCACCGGGACGCCACAAGAGACCCAGTACTTC.

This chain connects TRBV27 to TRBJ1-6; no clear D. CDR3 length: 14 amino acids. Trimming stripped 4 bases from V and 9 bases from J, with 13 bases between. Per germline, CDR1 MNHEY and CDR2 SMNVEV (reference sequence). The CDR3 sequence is CASSWTARVSPLHF. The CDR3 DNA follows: TGTGCCAGCAGTTGGACGGCTAGAGTTTCACCCCTCCACTTT.

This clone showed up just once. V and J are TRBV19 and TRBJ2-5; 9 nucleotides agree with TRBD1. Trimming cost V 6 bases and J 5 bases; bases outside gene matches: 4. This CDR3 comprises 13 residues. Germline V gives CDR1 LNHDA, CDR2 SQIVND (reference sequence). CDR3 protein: CASRTGGGETQYF. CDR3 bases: TGTGCCAGTAGGACAGGGGGTGGCGAGACCCAGTACTTC. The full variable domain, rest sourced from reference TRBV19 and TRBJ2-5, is DGGITQSPKYLFRKEGQNVTLSCEQNLNHDAMYWYRQDPGQGLRLIYYSQIVNDFQKGDIAEGYSVSREKKESFPLTVTSAQKNPTAFYLCASRTGGGETQYFGPGTRLLVL.

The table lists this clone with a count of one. CDR3 in DNA: TGTGCCAGCAGCTTGATCCGTATGACAGGAGATAGCGTCAATGAGCAGTTCTTC. The encoded protein is CASSLIRMTGDSVNEQFF. V usage is TRBV5-4 and J usage is TRBJ2-1; D perhaps matches TRBD1 (6 bases). The CDR3 spans 18 residues. The germline gives CDR1 SGHNT, CDR2 YYREEE (reference sequence). Trimming pared 1 base from V and 6 bases from J, leaving 23 bases between. The full variable domain, with the rest looked up from reference TRBV5-4 and TRBJ2-1, is ETGVTQSPTHLIKTRGQQVTLRCSSQSGHNTVSWYQQALGQGPQFIFQYYREEENGRGNFPPRFSGLQFPNYSSELNVNALELDDSALYLCASSLIRMTGDSVNEQFFGPGTRLTVL.

The DNA for the CDR3 is TGTGCCAGCAGCACGTACTTATCAGAAGCTTTCTTT. This sequence encodes CASSTYLSEAFF. This chain links TRBV7-2 with TRBJ1-1; unclear D gene. CDR1 SGHTA and CDR2 FQGNSA come from the germline V gene. V was cut by 5 bases and J by 8 bases, with 12 bases left in between. The CDR3 has 12 amino acids.

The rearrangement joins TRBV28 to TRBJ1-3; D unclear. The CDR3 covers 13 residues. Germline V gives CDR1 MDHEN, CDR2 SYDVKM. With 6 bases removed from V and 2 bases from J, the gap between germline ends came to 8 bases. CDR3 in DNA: TGTGCCAGCAGACGGGGTCCTGGAAACACCATATATTTT. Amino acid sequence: CASRRGPGNTIYF.

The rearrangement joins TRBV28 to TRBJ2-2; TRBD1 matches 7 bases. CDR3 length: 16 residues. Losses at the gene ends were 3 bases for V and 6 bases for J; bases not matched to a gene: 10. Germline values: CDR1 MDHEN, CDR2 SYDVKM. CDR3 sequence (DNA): TGTGCCAGCAGTTTTCCTCGACAGGGAGTTTCCGGGGAGCTGTTTTTT. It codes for CASSFPRQGVSGELFF. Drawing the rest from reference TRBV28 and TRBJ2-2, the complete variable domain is DVKVTQSSRYLVKRTGEKVFLECVQDMDHENMFWYRQDPGLGLRLIYFSYDVKMKEKGDIPEGYSVSREKKERFSLILESASTNQTSMYLCASSFPRQGVSGELFFGEGSRLTVL.

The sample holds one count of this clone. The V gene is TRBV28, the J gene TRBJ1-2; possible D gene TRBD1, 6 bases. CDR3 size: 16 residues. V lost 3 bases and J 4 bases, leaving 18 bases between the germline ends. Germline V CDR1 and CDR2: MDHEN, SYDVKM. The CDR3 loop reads CASSFWDNSRGYGYTF. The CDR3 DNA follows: TGTGCCAGCAGTTTTTGGGACAACTCCCGTGGCTATGGCTACACCTTC.

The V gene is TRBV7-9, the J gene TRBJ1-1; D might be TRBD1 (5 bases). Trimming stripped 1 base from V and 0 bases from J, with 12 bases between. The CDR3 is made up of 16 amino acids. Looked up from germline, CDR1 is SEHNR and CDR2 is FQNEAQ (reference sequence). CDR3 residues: CASSLGGHAMNTEAFF. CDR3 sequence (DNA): TGTGCCAGCAGCTTAGGAGGACATGCCATGAACACTGAAGCTTTCTTT.

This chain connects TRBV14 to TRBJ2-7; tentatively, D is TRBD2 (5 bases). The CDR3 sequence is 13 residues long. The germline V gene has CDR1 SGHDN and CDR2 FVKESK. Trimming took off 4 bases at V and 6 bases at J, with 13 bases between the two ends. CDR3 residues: CASSRLDFGEQYF. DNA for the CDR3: TGTGCCAGCAGCCGACTGGACTTCGGCGAGCAGTACTTC.

The DNA of the CDR3 is TGTGCCAGCAGTCTACAAGTAGGACAATCCTACGAGCAGTACTTC. This translates into CASSLQVGQSYEQYF. The genes are TRBV7-3 and TRBJ2-7; the D gene is possibly TRBD1 (5 bases). CDR3 length: 15 residues. V was trimmed by 6 bases and J by 1 base, leaving 16 bases between them. The germline CDR1 and CDR2 sequences are SGHTA and FQGTGA.

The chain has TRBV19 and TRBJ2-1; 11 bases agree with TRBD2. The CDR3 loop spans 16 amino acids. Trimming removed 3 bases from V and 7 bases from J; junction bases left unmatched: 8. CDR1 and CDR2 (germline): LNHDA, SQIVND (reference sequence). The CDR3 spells CASSISSGGPLNEQFF. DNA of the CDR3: TGTGCCAGTAGTATTTCTAGCGGGGGGCCGTTGAATGAGCAGTTCTTC.

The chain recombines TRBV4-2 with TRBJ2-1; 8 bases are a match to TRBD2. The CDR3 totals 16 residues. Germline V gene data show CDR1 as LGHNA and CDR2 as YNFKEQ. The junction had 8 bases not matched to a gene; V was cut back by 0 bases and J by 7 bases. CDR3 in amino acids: CASSQDETGGPNEQFF. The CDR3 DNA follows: TGTGCCAGCAGCCAAGATGAAACGGGGGGGCCTAATGAGCAGTTCTTC.

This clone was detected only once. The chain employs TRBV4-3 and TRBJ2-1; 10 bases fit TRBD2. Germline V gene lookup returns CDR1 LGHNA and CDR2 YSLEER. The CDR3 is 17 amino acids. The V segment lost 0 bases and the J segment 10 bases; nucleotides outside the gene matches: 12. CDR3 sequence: CASSQDRPLAGAKEQFF. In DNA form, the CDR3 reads TGCGCCAGCAGCCAAGATCGTCCCCTAGCGGGAGCAAAGGAGCAGTTCTTC.